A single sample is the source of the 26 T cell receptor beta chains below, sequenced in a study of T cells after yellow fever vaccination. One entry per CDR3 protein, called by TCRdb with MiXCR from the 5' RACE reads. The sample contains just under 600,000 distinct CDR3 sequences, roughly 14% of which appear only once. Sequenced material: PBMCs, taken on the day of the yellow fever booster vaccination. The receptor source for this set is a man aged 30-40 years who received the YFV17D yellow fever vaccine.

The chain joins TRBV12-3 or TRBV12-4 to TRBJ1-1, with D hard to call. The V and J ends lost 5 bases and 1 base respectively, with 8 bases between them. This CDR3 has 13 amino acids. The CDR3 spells CASSHHWNTEAFF. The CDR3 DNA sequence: TGTGCCAGCAGTCATCATTGGAACACTGAAGCTTTCTTT.

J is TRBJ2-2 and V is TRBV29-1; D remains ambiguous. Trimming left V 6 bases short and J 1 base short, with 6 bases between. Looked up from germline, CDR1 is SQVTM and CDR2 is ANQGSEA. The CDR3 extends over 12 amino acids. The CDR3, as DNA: TGCAGCGTCCGTGGGAACACCGGGGAGCTGTTTTTT. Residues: CSVRGNTGELFF.

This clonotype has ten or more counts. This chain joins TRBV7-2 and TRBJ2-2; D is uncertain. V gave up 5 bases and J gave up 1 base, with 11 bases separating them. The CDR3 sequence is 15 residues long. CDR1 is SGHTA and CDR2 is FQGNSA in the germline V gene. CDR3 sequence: CASSESPLNTGELFF. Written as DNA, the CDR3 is TGTGCCAGCAGCGAAAGCCCTCTGAACACCGGGGAGCTGTTTTTT.

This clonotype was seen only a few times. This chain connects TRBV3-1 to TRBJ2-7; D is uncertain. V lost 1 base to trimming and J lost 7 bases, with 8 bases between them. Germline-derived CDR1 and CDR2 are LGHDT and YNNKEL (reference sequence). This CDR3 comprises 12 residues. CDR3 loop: CASSQVPLEQYF. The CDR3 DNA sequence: TGTGCCAGCAGCCAAGTCCCCTTAGAGCAGTACTTC.

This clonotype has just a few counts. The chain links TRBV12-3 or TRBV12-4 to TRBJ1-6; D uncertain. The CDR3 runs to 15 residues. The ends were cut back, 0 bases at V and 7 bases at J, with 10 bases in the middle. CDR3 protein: CASSLAGSRNSPLHF. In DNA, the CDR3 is TGTGCCAGCAGTTTAGCCGGCAGCAGGAATTCACCCCTCCACTTT.

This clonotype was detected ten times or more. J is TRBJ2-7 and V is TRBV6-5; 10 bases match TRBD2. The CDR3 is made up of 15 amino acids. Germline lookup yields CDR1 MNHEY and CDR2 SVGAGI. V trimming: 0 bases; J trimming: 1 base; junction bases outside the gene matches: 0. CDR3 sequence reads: CASSYSLAGSYEQYF. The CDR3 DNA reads TGTGCCAGCAGTTACTCACTAGCGGGGTCCTACGAGCAGTACTTC.

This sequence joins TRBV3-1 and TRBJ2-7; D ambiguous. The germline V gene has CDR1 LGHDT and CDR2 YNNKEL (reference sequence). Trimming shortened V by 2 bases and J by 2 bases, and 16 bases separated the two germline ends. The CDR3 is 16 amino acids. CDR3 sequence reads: CASSQRANRAPYEQYF. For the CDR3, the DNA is TGTGCCAGCAGCCAAAGAGCCAACCGGGCTCCCTACGAGCAGTACTTC.

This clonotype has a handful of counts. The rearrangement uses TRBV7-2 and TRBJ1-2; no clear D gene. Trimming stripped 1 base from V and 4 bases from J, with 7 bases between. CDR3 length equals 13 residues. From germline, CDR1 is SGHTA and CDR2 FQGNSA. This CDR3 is CASSLDPPYGYTF. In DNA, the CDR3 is TGTGCCAGCAGCTTAGACCCCCCCTATGGCTACACCTTC.

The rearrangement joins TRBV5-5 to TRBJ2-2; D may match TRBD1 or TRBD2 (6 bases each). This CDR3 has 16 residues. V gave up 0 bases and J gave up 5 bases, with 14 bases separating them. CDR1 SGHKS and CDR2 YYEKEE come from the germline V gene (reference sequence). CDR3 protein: CASSLASGAGTGELFF. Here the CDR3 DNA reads TGTGCCAGCAGCTTGGCGTCAGGGGCGGGGACCGGGGAGCTGTTTTTT.

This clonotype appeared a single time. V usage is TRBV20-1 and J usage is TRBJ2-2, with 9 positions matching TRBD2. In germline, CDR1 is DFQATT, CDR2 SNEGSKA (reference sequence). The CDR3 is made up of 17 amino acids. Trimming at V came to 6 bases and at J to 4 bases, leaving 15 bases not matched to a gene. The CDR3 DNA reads TGCAGTGCCGTCCCTAGCGGGATCTCCCCCCTCACCGGGGAGCTGTTTTTT. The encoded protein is CSAVPSGISPLTGELFF.

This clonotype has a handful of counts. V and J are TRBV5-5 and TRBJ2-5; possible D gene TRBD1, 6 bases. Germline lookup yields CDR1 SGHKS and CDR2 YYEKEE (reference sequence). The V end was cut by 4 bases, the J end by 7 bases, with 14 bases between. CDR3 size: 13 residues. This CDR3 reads CASSQGQGATQYF. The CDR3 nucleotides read TGTGCCAGCAGCCAGGGGCAGGGTGCGACCCAGTACTTC.

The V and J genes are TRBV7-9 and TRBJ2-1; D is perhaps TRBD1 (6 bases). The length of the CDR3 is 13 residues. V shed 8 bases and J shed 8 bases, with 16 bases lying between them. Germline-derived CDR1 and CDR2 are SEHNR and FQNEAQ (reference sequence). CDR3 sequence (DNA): TGTGCCAGCCCCCCCCTGGGGGCGTATGAGCAGTTCTTC. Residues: CASPPLGAYEQFF.

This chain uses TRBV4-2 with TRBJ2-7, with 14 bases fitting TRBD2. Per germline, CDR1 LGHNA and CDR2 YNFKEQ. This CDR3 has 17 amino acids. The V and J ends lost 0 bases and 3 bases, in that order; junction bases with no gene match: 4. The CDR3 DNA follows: TGTGCCAGCAGCCAAGAAGGGACTAGCGGGGGATACTACGAGCAGTACTTC. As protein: CASSQEGTSGGYYEQYF.

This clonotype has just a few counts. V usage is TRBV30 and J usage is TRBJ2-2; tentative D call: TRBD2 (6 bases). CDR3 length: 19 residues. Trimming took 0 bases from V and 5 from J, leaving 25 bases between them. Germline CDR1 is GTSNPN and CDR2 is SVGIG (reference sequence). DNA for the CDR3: TGTGCCTGGAGTGTAGTTGCAGGAGGAACGGGAGTTCGGACCGGGGAGCTGTTTTTT. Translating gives CAWSVVAGGTGVRTGELFF.

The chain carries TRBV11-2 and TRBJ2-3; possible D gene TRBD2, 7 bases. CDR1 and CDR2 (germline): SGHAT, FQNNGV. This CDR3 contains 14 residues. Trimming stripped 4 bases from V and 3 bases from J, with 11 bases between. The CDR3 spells CASSSGGLTDTQYF. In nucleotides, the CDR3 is TGTGCCAGCAGCTCCGGGGGGCTGACAGATACGCAGTATTTT.

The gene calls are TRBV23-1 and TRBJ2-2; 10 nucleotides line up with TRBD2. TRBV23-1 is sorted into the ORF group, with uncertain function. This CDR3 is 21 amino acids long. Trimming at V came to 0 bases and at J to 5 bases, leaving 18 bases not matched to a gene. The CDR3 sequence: CASSQSKREGRFKGGTGELFF. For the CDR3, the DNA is TGCGCCAGCAGTCAATCGAAGCGGGAGGGCAGATTCAAAGGAGGAACCGGGGAGCTGTTTTTT.

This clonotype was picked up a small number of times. CDR3 DNA: TGTGCCAGCAGCCCCCATACGTACCAAGAGACCCAGTACTTC. Amino acids: CASSPHTYQETQYF. The chain combines TRBV9 with TRBJ2-5; no reliable D call. The CDR3 has 14 residues. Looked up from germline, CDR1 is SGDLS and CDR2 is YYNGEE. Trimming left V 4 bases short and J 0 bases short, with 10 bases between.

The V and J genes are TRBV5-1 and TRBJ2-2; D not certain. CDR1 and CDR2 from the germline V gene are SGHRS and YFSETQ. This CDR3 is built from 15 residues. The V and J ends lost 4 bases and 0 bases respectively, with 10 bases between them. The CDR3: CASSPPPPNTGELFF. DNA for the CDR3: TGCGCCAGCAGCCCTCCCCCTCCGAACACCGGGGAGCTGTTTTTT.

The CDR3 bases are TGCGCCAGCAGCCGGGGGACTAGCGGGAGTTGGGGTACGCAGTATTTT. This sequence encodes CASSRGTSGSWGTQYF. The chain recombines TRBV5-1 with TRBJ2-3; TRBD2 matches 14 bases. From germline, CDR1 is SGHRS and CDR2 YFSETQ. The CDR3 runs to 16 residues. Trimming removed 4 bases from V and 8 bases from J; junction bases left unmatched: 9.

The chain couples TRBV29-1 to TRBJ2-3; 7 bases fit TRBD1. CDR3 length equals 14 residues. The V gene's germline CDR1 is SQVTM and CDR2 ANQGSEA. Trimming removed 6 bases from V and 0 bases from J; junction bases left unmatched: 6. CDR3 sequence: CSVATGASTDTQYF. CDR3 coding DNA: TGCAGCGTGGCTACAGGGGCTAGCACAGATACGCAGTATTTT.

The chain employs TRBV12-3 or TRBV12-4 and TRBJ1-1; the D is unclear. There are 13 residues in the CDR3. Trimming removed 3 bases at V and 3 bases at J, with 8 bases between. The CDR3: CASSFERDTEAFF. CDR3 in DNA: TGTGCCAGCAGTTTCGAGCGGGACACTGAAGCTTTCTTT.

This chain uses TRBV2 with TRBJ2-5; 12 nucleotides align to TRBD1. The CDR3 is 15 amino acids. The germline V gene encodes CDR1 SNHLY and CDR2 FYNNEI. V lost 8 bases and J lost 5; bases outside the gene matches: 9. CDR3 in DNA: TGTGCCAGCGGAAGGGACAGGGGGCGCGGGGAGACCCAGTACTTC. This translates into CASGRDRGRGETQYF.

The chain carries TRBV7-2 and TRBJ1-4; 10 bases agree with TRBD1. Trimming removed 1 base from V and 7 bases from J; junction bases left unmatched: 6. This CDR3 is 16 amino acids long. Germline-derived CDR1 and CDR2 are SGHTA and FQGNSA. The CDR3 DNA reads TGTGCCAGCAGCTTAGTATGGGGACAGGGGAGTGAAAAACTGTTTTTT. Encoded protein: CASSLVWGQGSEKLFF.

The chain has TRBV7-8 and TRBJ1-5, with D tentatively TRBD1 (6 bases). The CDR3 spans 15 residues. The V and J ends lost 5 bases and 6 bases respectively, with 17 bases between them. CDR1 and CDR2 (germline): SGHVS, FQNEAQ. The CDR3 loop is CASSKIEGGGQPQHF. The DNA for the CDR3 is TGTGCCAGCAGCAAGATTGAAGGGGGAGGTCAGCCCCAGCATTTT.

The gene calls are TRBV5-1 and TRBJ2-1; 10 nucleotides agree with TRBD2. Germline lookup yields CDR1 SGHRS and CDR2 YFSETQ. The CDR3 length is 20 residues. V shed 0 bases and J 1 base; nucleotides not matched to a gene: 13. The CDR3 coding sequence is TGCGCCAGCAGCTTGGTTCTAGCGGGAGTTATGAGTGCGTCCTACAATGAGCAGTTCTTC. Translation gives CASSLVLAGVMSASYNEQFF.

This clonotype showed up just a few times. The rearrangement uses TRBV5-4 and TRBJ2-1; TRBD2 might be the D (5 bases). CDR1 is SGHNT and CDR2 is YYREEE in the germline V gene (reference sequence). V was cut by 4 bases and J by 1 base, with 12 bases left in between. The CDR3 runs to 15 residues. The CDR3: CASSRPRGSYNEQFF. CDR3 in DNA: TGTGCCAGCAGCCGCCCCCGGGGTTCCTACAATGAGCAGTTCTTC.